These T cell receptor beta chains were read from a single sample in a study of neoadjuvant anti-PD-1 for oral cavity cancer. Assay: immunoSEQ multiplex PCR; the TCRdb copy retains only in-frame clones and omits some. This sample has around 7,200 clones, with roughly 50% found just once. The source material was tumor tissue, sampled before nivolumab (anti-PD-1) treatment. These receptors all stem from a person between 40 and 85 years old with oral cavity squamous cell carcinoma. Each CDR3 is given with its conserved first and last residue. The D gene is left open where the match is weak.

v_gene: TRBV27; j_gene: TRBJ2-7; d_gene: -; CDR3aa: CASSLTASSYEQYF
v_gene: TRBV2; j_gene: TRBJ2-1; d_gene: TRBD2; CDR3aa: CASSSGTSVYNEQFF
v_gene: TRBV5-1; j_gene: TRBJ1-3; d_gene: -; CDR3aa: CASSLRSATVLSGNTIYF
v_gene: TRBV29-1; j_gene: TRBJ1-5; d_gene: -; CDR3aa: CSAQVNSNQPQHF
v_gene: TRBV5-1; j_gene: TRBJ1-1; d_gene: -; CDR3aa: CASSFNIGQMNTEAFF
v_gene: TRBV19; j_gene: TRBJ2-7; d_gene: -; CDR3aa: CASRASYEQYF
v_gene: TRBV6-1; j_gene: TRBJ1-1; d_gene: -; CDR3aa: CASSSSSRHGGAFF
v_gene: TRBV5-4; j_gene: TRBJ2-7; d_gene: TRBD2; CDR3aa: CASSWTSGGYEQYF
v_gene: TRBV19; j_gene: TRBJ1-4; d_gene: -; CDR3aa: CASSMNGANEKLFF
v_gene: TRBV29-1; j_gene: TRBJ2-1; d_gene: -; CDR3aa: CSVEDLVVQFF
v_gene: TRBV6-6; j_gene: TRBJ2-3; d_gene: TRBD2; CDR3aa: CASSSGLAGGDTQYF
v_gene: TRBV9; j_gene: TRBJ2-1; d_gene: -; CDR3aa: CASSVADSSYNEQFF
v_gene: TRBV19; j_gene: TRBJ2-6; d_gene: TRBD1; CDR3aa: CASSIKGQGSLGANVLTF
v_gene: TRBV28; j_gene: TRBJ1-3; d_gene: -; CDR3aa: CASQTASSGNTIYF
v_gene: TRBV19; j_gene: TRBJ1-1; d_gene: -; CDR3aa: CASTPRGAMNTEAFF
v_gene: TRBV28; j_gene: TRBJ1-4; d_gene: -; CDR3aa: CASSLGVATNEKLFF
v_gene: TRBV7-3; j_gene: TRBJ2-2; d_gene: TRBD2; CDR3aa: CASSLFGGTGELFF
v_gene: TRBV29-1; j_gene: TRBJ2-5; d_gene: -; CDR3aa: CSVREFETQYF
v_gene: TRBV6-1; j_gene: TRBJ2-6; d_gene: TRBD1; CDR3aa: CASRTGGSGANVLTF
v_gene: TRBV10-2; j_gene: TRBJ2-1; d_gene: -; CDR3aa: CASSYEGVRHEQFF
v_gene: TRBV29-1; j_gene: TRBJ1-4; d_gene: -; CDR3aa: CSAINEKLFF
v_gene: TRBV6-1; j_gene: TRBJ1-2; d_gene: -; CDR3aa: CASRESGQSGGAGYTF
v_gene: TRBV11-3; j_gene: TRBJ2-1; d_gene: -; CDR3aa: CASSLDPGPYNEQFF
v_gene: TRBV5-1; j_gene: TRBJ2-3; d_gene: -; CDR3aa: CASSLDTAMQYF
v_gene: TRBV4-1; j_gene: TRBJ1-4; d_gene: -; CDR3aa: CASSQVQATNEKLFF
v_gene: TRBV2; j_gene: TRBJ1-6; d_gene: TRBD1; CDR3aa: CASYFPSGTGVGSPLHF
v_gene: TRBV30; j_gene: TRBJ1-1; d_gene: -; CDR3aa: CAWSGQGSGDTEAFF
v_gene: TRBV10-2; j_gene: TRBJ2-7; d_gene: TRBD2; CDR3aa: CASSPLAGGREQYF
v_gene: TRBV18; j_gene: TRBJ2-3; d_gene: -; CDR3aa: CASSPLGGNRQTSSTDTQYF
v_gene: TRBV18; j_gene: TRBJ1-2; d_gene: -; CDR3aa: CASSPGKGAYGYTF
v_gene: TRBV5-6; j_gene: TRBJ1-2; d_gene: -; CDR3aa: CASSLAGGYYGYTF
v_gene: TRBV6-5; j_gene: TRBJ2-5; d_gene: -; CDR3aa: CASTPPTVRETQYF
v_gene: TRBV2; j_gene: TRBJ2-1; d_gene: TRBD2; CDR3aa: CASNGAGAGNEQFF
v_gene: TRBV29-1; j_gene: TRBJ2-2; d_gene: -; CDR3aa: CSVVTGWSNTGELFF
v_gene: TRBV18; j_gene: TRBJ1-6; d_gene: TRBD1; CDR3aa: CASSPPGQVYNSPLHF
v_gene: TRBV16; j_gene: TRBJ2-7; d_gene: -; CDR3aa: CASSQARYYEQYF
v_gene: TRBV7-6; j_gene: TRBJ2-5; d_gene: TRBD2; CDR3aa: CASSSLAGGGSDMGETQYF
v_gene: TRBV5-8; j_gene: TRBJ2-7; d_gene: -; CDR3aa: CASSLALGRYEQYF
v_gene: TRBV2; j_gene: TRBJ2-4; d_gene: -; CDR3aa: CASSAGFLAKNIQYF
v_gene: TRBV5-1; j_gene: TRBJ1-1; d_gene: -; CDR3aa: CASSLVAGRGTEAFF
v_gene: TRBV2; j_gene: TRBJ2-3; d_gene: -; CDR3aa: CASSVTTTQYF
v_gene: TRBV5-4; j_gene: TRBJ1-2; d_gene: -; CDR3aa: CASSLAKNRGYTF
v_gene: TRBV28; j_gene: TRBJ1-4; d_gene: -; CDR3aa: CASSFLQGSFEKLFF
v_gene: TRBV5-4; j_gene: TRBJ1-2; d_gene: -; CDR3aa: CASSPRPAYGYTF
v_gene: TRBV11-1; j_gene: TRBJ1-1; d_gene: TRBD1; CDR3aa: CASSFLTGVGAEAFF
v_gene: TRBV10-1; j_gene: TRBJ1-1; d_gene: -; CDR3aa: CASSEWKGRRAEAFF
v_gene: TRBV29-1; j_gene: TRBJ1-4; d_gene: TRBD1; CDR3aa: CSVIGGQGATNEKLFF
v_gene: TRBV18; j_gene: TRBJ2-6; d_gene: -; CDR3aa: CASSPGANVLTF
v_gene: TRBV6-5; j_gene: TRBJ2-7; d_gene: -; CDR3aa: CASRLRESYEQYF
v_gene: TRBV10-3; j_gene: TRBJ1-1; d_gene: -; CDR3aa: CAISAGGANTEAFF
v_gene: TRBV27; j_gene: TRBJ1-2; d_gene: -; CDR3aa: CASSPAAHYGYTF
v_gene: TRBV28; j_gene: TRBJ1-1; d_gene: -; CDR3aa: CASSSTGTFYTEAFF
v_gene: TRBV14; j_gene: TRBJ1-6; d_gene: -; CDR3aa: CASSLYFNSPLHF